The TCR beta chain under discussion was sequenced for a study of cytomegalovirus exposure and HLA in healthy donors. PCR used 60 Vbeta primers and 13 Jbeta primers. Only in-frame clones appear in the TCRdb table, and some are missing; sequencing was by immunoSEQ multiplex PCR. The sample's table shows just over 200,000 clones. Trimming shortened V by 5 bases and J by 2 bases, and 10 bases separated the two germline ends. CDR3 size: 15 residues. Per germline, CDR1 SGHTA and CDR2 FQGTGA. Input material: PBMCs. The V and J genes are TRBV7-3 and TRBJ2-6; perhaps TRBD1 as D (6 bases). The origin of this receptor is a girl aged 2 to 10 in good health and CMV-seropositive. CDR3 coding DNA: TGTGCCAGCAGCAGAACAGGGACTGGGGCCAACGTCCTGACTTTC. As protein: CASSRTGTGANVLTF.